This T cell receptor beta chain was recovered during a study of blood T cells in healthy people across ages. Each sample used at least 6 million PBMCs. This clonotype has a handful of counts. The antigen is undetermined. Combining a sample-barcoded 5' primer with a J-beta primer mix, a second PCR ran for about 6 to 12 cycles. Per-sample output comprised a minimum of 3 million paired-end reads containing CDR3. One entry per CDR3 protein, called by TCRdb with MiXCR from the 5' RACE reads. There are 1.5 million to 2 million distinct CDR3 sequences in the sample; about two fifths occur only once, and roughly 23% lies in the top ten. General observations from the study: The authors considered diversity estimates from one million T cells to be underestimates.

The CDR3 totals 16 residues. Germline assignment: CDR1 SEHNR and CDR2 FQNEAQ (reference sequence). Deletions cut 5 bases from V and 3 bases from J, with 19 bases between. Sequencing input: blood. The TCR was taken from a human donor in good health. The gene calls are TRBV7-9 and TRBJ2-5; D not resolved. CDR3 in DNA: TGTGCCAGCAGCCCCGTCTTCGGCGTTGGGAAAGAGACCCAGTACTTC. This sequence encodes CASSPVFGVGKETQYF.